This is a list of T cell receptor beta chains from one sample in a study of tumor and adjacent non-tumor tissue in lung cancer. TCRdb itself ran the multiplex PCR reads through MiXCR, one entry per CDR3 protein. Among approximately 120,000 distinct CDR3 sequences listed, more than 60% were seen once. Sequencing was performed on lung tumor tissue. The receptors stem from a woman aged 60-70 years with non-small cell lung cancer. Each CDR3 is given with its conserved first and last residue. The order of the fields is D gene, clone size, V gene, J gene, CDR3 DNA, CDR3 protein. A D gene is named only where the DNA matches it firmly. Part of the rows lack a size; the others show once, few, many or a class for expanded clones.

TRBD2	.	TRBV4-3	TRBJ2-7	TGCGCCAGTAGCCAAGGGTCTAGCGGAACCTACGAGCAGTACTTC	CASSQGSSGTYEQYF
.	.	TRBV11-2	TRBJ2-7	TGTGCCAGCAGCTTATTTTCGAGCTGGAACGACGATCAGGACTTC	CASSLFSSWNDDQDF
TRBD2	many	TRBV4-1	TRBJ2-1	TGCGCCAGCAGCCAAGAATCCGGGAGGACGTCCTACAATGAGCAGTTCTTC	CASSQESGRTSYNEQFF
.	.	TRBV20-1	TRBJ1-1	TGCAGTGCTAGTGGTCTGAACACTGAAGCTTTCTTT	CSASGLNTEAFF
TRBD1	.	TRBV11-2	TRBJ2-1	TGTGCCGGCAGCGTACGGACTGGGACAGGGAACAATGAGCAGTTCTTC	CAGSVRTGTGNNEQFF
.	.	TRBV11-1	TRBJ1-1	TGTGCCAGCAGCCGGGACCACTACGCTGAAACTTTCTTT	CASSRDHYAETFF
.	once	TRBV6-2/TRBV6-3	TRBJ1-2	TGTACCAGCGTACTTGGGGCTAACTATGGCTACACCTTC	CTSVLGANYGYTF
.	.	TRBV11-1	TRBJ1-1	TGTGCCAGGAACTCCTACAGGGTGACTGAAGCTTTCTTT	CARNSYRVTEAFF
TRBD1	.	TRBV4-2	TRBJ1-1	TGTGCCAGCAGCCAAAAAGGCGGGACAGAGCCCACTGAAGCTTTCTTT	CASSQKGGTEPTEAFF
.	few	TRBV20-1	TRBJ2-7	TGCAGTGCTAGTGTGGTTTCCTACGACCAGTACTTC	CSASVVSYDQYF